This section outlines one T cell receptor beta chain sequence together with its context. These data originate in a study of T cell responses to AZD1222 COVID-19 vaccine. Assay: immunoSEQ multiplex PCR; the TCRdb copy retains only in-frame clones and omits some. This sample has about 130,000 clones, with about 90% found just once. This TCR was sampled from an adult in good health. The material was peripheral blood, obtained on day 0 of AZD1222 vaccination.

The CDR3, as DNA: TGTGCCAGCAGCTTACAAAGGTTACGCGAGCAGTACTTC. Protein product: CASSLQRLREQYF. The chain combines TRBV7-9 with TRBJ2-7; D gene ambiguous. V was shortened by 2 bases and J by 6 bases, with 11 bases between the two germline ends. In germline, CDR1 is SEHNR, CDR2 FQNEAQ (reference sequence). The CDR3 is made up of 13 amino acids.